This TCR beta chain comes out of a study of beta chain features in type 1 diabetes. In the study overall: Under 110,000,000 sorted cells were examined across all samples. Overall study results and limits: High TCR expression in some cells could lead to their over-representation in cDNA sequencing. In patients and controls equally, PCR might favor templates that are shorter. Moderately but significantly shorter TCRB CDR3s were found in Type 1 diabetes patients in all four CD4+ subsets. Patients' naive, central memory and regulatory TCRB repertoires appeared more alike than those of healthy donors.

CDR1 is LGHNA and CDR2 is YSLEER in the germline V gene. Trimming took off 5 bases at V and 4 bases at J, with 6 bases between the two ends. The CDR3 length is 12 residues. As for this clone: Its antigen is as yet unknown.

Investigators reverse transcribed all isolated RNA, so they sequenced expressed TCRB transcripts. The assay was immunoSEQ multiplex PCR, and TCRdb's table has in-frame clones only and misses some. The sample includes 150,000 to 200,000 clones, almost 65% of them seen just once. Source material: naive CD4+ T cells from blood. The V gene is TRBV4-3, the J gene TRBJ2-1; D is uncertain. This sequence was found in a man under 40 with type 1 diabetes. The CDR3 nucleotides read TGCGCCAGCAGCGGACCGTACAATGAGCAGTTCTTC. This gives the protein CASSGPYNEQFF.